This entry lists 11 T cell receptor beta chains sequenced from one sample in a study of T cell clonotyping in hematopoietic cell transplantation. Assay used: immunoSEQ multiplex PCR; TCRdb lists only in-frame clones, some missing. The sample lists 15,000 to 20,000 clones, approximately 79% occurring once. Sequenced sample: peripheral blood mononuclear cells. Every receptor here comes from a man in his fifties or sixties in good health. Some clones in this sample may be carry-over from other donors' samples.

The genes are TRBV6-6 and TRBJ1-2; D uncertain. There are 14 residues in the CDR3. V was shortened by 5 bases and J by 0 bases, with 10 bases between the two germline ends. The germline gives CDR1 MNHNY, CDR2 SVGAGI (reference sequence). CDR3 protein: CASSQQDSNYGYTF. The CDR3 DNA follows: TGTGCCAGCAGTCAGCAGGATTCTAACTATGGCTACACCTTC.

This sequence joins TRBV5-6 and TRBJ1-6; D remains unclear. The germline CDR1 and CDR2 sequences are SGHDT and YYEEEE. Trimming cost V 4 bases and J 13 bases, with 15 bases left between them. The CDR3 runs 13 residues. This chain's CDR3 is CASSTAGQTPLHF. The CDR3 region has the DNA TGTGCCAGCAGCACCGCCGGGCAGACGCCCCTCCACTTT.

The rearrangement joins TRBV13 to TRBJ1-3, with TRBD1 matching 8 bases. The CDR3 spans 17 residues. J lost 1 base, V lost 5 bases, and 10 bases had no gene match. From germline, CDR1 is PRHDT and CDR2 FYEKMQ (reference sequence). The CDR3 loop is CASSRGQAIVSGNTIYF. The DNA for the CDR3 is TGTGCCAGCAGCCGGGGACAGGCGATTGTATCTGGAAACACCATATATTTT. Filled out from reference TRBV13 and TRBJ1-3, the complete variable domain reads AAGVIQSPRHLIKEKRETATLKCYPIPRHDTVYWYQQGPGQDPQFLISFYEKMQSDKGSIPDRFSAQQFSDYHSELNMSSLELGDSALYFCASSRGQAIVSGNTIYFGEGSWLTVV.

The chain carries TRBV7-2 and TRBJ1-4, with 12 bases aligning to TRBD1. J lost 8 bases, V lost 1 base, and 8 bases had no gene match. The CDR3 has 17 amino acids. Per the germline V gene, CDR1 is SGHTA and CDR2 is FQGNSA. CDR3 nucleotides: TGTGCCAGCAGCTTAGTCGGGACAGGGGGCGCCGAGGAAAAACTGTTTTTT. Its protein product is CASSLVGTGGAEEKLFF. Full variable domain (outside the CDR3, taken from reference TRBV7-2 and TRBJ1-4): GAGVSQSPSNKVTEKGKDVELRCDPISGHTALYWYRQSLGQGLEFLIYFQGNSAPDKSGLPSDRFSAERTGGSVSTLTIQRTQQEDSAVYLCASSLVGTGGAEEKLFFGSGTQLSVL.

This rearrangement joins TRBV6-1 to TRBJ1-2; D might be TRBD1 (6 bases). This CDR3 contains 18 residues. V shed 1 base and J shed 7 bases, with 25 bases lying between them. The V gene's germline CDR1 is MNHNS and CDR2 SASEGT. CDR3 DNA: TGTGCCAGCAGTGAAGAAAGAGGGGTTTACAGGGTCTCGGGTGGCTACACCTTC. Encoded protein: CASSEERGVYRVSGGYTF.

In this sample, this clone turned up once. This rearrangement joins TRBV7-9 to TRBJ1-2; D gene ambiguous. This CDR3 comprises 13 residues. Germline V gives CDR1 SEHNR, CDR2 FQNEAQ (reference sequence). Trimming pared 5 bases from V and 8 bases from J, leaving 15 bases between. The CDR3 nucleotides are TGTGCCAGCAGCATCCCGGACCAGAGAGGCTACACCTTC. Protein product: CASSIPDQRGYTF.

The V and J genes are TRBV4-3 and TRBJ1-5; D is possibly TRBD1 (5 bases). The germline V gene has CDR1 LGHNA and CDR2 YSLEER. The CDR3 loop spans 15 amino acids. Trimming removed 0 bases from V and 1 base from J, with 7 bases in between. The CDR3 sequence: CASSQDGGSNQPQHF. The CDR3 DNA follows: TGCGCCAGCAGCCAAGATGGGGGAAGCAATCAGCCCCAGCATTTT.

The chain joins TRBV10-3 to TRBJ2-1; D is ambiguous. Germline CDR1 reads ENHRY; CDR2 reads SYGVKD. The CDR3 is 11 amino acids. V lost 0 bases, J lost 10 bases, and 4 bases lay in between. The CDR3 is CAISESEEQFF. The CDR3 DNA reads as TGTGCCATCAGTGAGTCCGAGGAGCAGTTCTTC.

The chain is built from TRBV6-5 and TRBJ2-1; 7 bases agree with TRBD2. Germline CDR1 and CDR2: MNHEY and SVGAGI. Losses at the gene ends were 7 bases for V and 2 bases for J; bases not matched to a gene: 5. The CDR3 is 14 amino acids. For the CDR3, the DNA is TGTGCCAGCACCCGACTAGCCGCCTACAATGAGCAGTTCTTC. Its protein product is CASTRLAAYNEQFF.

A few counts support this clone. This rearrangement joins TRBV7-6 to TRBJ1-5; D uncertain. CDR3 size: 16 residues. Germline V lookup: CDR1 SGHVS, CDR2 FNYEAQ. With 4 bases removed from V and 4 bases from J, the gap between germline ends came to 17 bases. This chain's CDR3 is CASSSGSKQRNQPQHF. The DNA for the CDR3 is TGTGCCAGCAGCTCGGGATCGAAACAGCGTAATCAGCCCCAGCATTTT.

Here the CDR3 DNA reads TGTGCCAGCAGCCTCGGGGACAGGGAGGATGAAAAACTGTTTTTT. As protein: CASSLGDREDEKLFF. The rearrangement joins TRBV7-9 to TRBJ1-4; 9 bases fit TRBD1. The CDR3 contains 15 residues. Germline V gene sequence: CDR1 SEHNR, CDR2 FQNEAQ (reference sequence). V lost 5 bases and J lost 6; bases outside the gene matches: 7.